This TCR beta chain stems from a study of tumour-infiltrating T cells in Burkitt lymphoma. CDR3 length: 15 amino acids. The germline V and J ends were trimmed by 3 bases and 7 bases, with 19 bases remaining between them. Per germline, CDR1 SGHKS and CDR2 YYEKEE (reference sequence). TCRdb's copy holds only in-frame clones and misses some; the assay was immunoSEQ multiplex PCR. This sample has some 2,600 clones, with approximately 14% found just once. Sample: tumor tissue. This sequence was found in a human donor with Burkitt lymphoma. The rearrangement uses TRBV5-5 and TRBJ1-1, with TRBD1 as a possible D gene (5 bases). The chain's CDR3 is CASSSISGVLSEAFF. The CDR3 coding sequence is TGTGCCAGCAGCTCCATTTCGGGGGTCTTAAGTGAAGCTTTCTTT.